The next 13 T cell receptor beta chains were all read from a single sample in a study of post-analysis software for immune sequencing data. Tagging with unique molecular identifiers was a feature of the TCR beta cDNA libraries. One entry per CDR3 protein results from TCRdb running MiXCR on the PCR reads. The sample contains some 160,000 distinct CDR3 sequences, about 37% of which appear only once. The input for sequencing was blood, taken after autologous hematopoietic stem cell transplantation. Receptors originate from a girl between 10 and 17 years old with multiple sclerosis.

The rearrangement joins TRBV20-1 to TRBJ2-7; 12 bases line up with TRBD1. The CDR3 runs 15 residues. Germline CDR1 is DFQATT and CDR2 is SNEGSKA (reference sequence). With 0 bases clipped from V and 4 bases from J, the junction kept 4 bases outside the gene matches. CDR3: CSARDPGQGAYEQYF. In DNA form, the CDR3 reads TGCAGTGCTAGAGATCCGGGACAGGGGGCGTACGAGCAGTACTTC.

At least ten counts were recorded for this clonotype. V and J are TRBV29-1 and TRBJ2-7, with 15 bases identical to TRBD2. Germline CDR1 SQVTM, CDR2 ANQGSEA. CDR3 length equals 16 residues. V shed 4 bases and J 5 bases; nucleotides not matched to a gene: 9. The CDR3 spells CSVAGLAGGLGHEQYF. CDR3 nucleotides: TGCAGCGTTGCCGGACTAGCGGGAGGGTTGGGACACGAGCAGTACTTC.

A note on this clonotype: A read error may produce the germline difference seen at one junction end. The CDR3 coding sequence is TGCAGTGCTACCCTAGCGGGGGCCTACGAGCGGTACTTC. Its translation: CSATLAGAYERYF. The V gene is TRBV20-1, the J gene TRBJ2-7; TRBD2 agrees at 10 bases. Germline loops: CDR1 DFQATT, CDR2 SNEGSKA (reference sequence). The CDR3 length is 13 residues.

The CDR3 sequence is CASSVEKTSGNDEQFF. The CDR3 bases are TGTGCCAGCAGCGTAGAGAAGACTAGCGGGAACGATGAGCAGTTCTTC. The chain is built from TRBV9 and TRBJ2-1; TRBD2 aligns across 11 bases. CDR3 size: 16 residues. After removal of 0 bases from V and 8 bases from J, the junction contained 7 bases not matched to a gene. Germline lookup yields CDR1 SGDLS and CDR2 YYNGEE.

This sequence joins TRBV12-3 or TRBV12-4 and TRBJ2-1; 8 nucleotides line up with TRBD2. The V gene end was trimmed by 6 bases and the J gene end by 10 bases; junction bases not matched to a gene: 8. This CDR3 is built from 13 residues. The CDR3 protein is CASRPGLAGEQFF. The CDR3 DNA reads as TGTGCCAGCAGACCCGGACTAGCCGGAGAGCAGTTCTTC.

This chain connects TRBV20-1 to TRBJ2-5; D is ambiguous. The CDR3 runs 12 residues. Trimming removed 3 bases from V and 11 bases from J, with 16 bases in between. Germline CDR1 is DFQATT and CDR2 is SNEGSKA (reference sequence). The chain's CDR3 is CSARDVYNEQYF. CDR3 DNA: TGCAGTGCTAGGGATGTCTACAATGAGCAGTACTTC.

The gene calls are TRBV12-3 or TRBV12-4 and TRBJ2-3, with TRBD2 matching over 11 bases. V was clipped by 6 bases and J by 6 bases; unmatched bases: 14. The CDR3 has 17 residues. CDR3 sequence (DNA): TGTGCCAGCAGCCGCATCCAACTAGCGGGAGTGTTGGATACGCAGTATTTT. It encodes CASSRIQLAGVLDTQYF.

A few counts support this clonotype. The V call is TRBV10-3, the J call TRBJ2-1; weak D call: TRBD1 (6 bases). V lost 6 bases and J lost 2, with 23 bases in between. The CDR3 has 18 amino acids. Germline V gene lookup returns CDR1 ENHRY and CDR2 SYGVKD. CDR3 sequence: CAISAGVPDSPTYNEQFF. Here the CDR3 DNA reads TGTGCCATCAGCGCAGGGGTCCCCGACAGTCCGACCTACAATGAGCAGTTCTTC.

This clonotype has just a few counts. The chain combines TRBV20-1 with TRBJ2-3; 8 bases agree with TRBD2. CDR3 length: 15 amino acids. From germline, CDR1 is DFQATT and CDR2 SNEGSKA (reference sequence). The V gene end was trimmed by 3 bases and the J gene end by 4 bases; junction bases not matched to a gene: 9. CDR3 DNA sequence: TGCAGTGCTAGTCTCCGGGAGGGGTCCGCAGATACGCAGTATTTT. It yields the protein CSASLREGSADTQYF.

The chain recombines TRBV6-5 with TRBJ1-2; D is unclear. CDR1 is MNHEY and CDR2 is SVGAGI in the germline V gene. The length of the CDR3 is 15 residues. With 5 bases removed from V and 0 bases from J, the gap between germline ends came to 13 bases. The CDR3 region has the DNA TGTGCCAGCAGTACAAACAGTGCAGCTAACTATGGCTACACCTTC. It codes for CASSTNSAANYGYTF.

The chain uses TRBV13 and TRBJ1-1; D is perhaps TRBD1 (6 bases). The CDR3 contains 17 residues. CDR1 is PRHDT and CDR2 is FYEKMQ in the germline V gene (reference sequence). Trimming stripped 0 bases from V and 1 base from J, with 15 bases between. For the CDR3, the DNA is TGTGCCAGCAGCTTAGGAGCATGGAGGGGGGGGAACACTGAAGCTTTCTTT. Translating gives CASSLGAWRGGNTEAFF. The variable domain in full, with the rest retrieved from reference TRBV13 and TRBJ1-1, is AAGVIQSPRHLIKEKRETATLKCYPIPRHDTVYWYQQGPGQDPQFLISFYEKMQSDKGSIPDRFSAQQFSDYHSELNMSSLELGDSALYFCASSLGAWRGGNTEAFFGQGTRLTVV.

The gene calls are TRBV29-1 and TRBJ2-2, with D perhaps matching TRBD2 (6 bases). Trimming shortened V by 3 bases and J by 4 bases, and 18 bases separated the two germline ends. In germline, CDR1 is SQVTM, CDR2 ANQGSEA. CDR3 length: 16 residues. CDR3 region: CSVEVLASKGTGELFF. The CDR3 DNA follows: TGCAGCGTTGAGGTCCTAGCGTCTAAGGGCACCGGGGAGCTGTTTTTT.

The J gene is TRBJ2-6, the V gene TRBV20-1; the D is unclear. The V and J ends lost 0 bases and 0 bases respectively, with 12 bases between them. This CDR3 is 17 amino acids long. Looked up from germline, CDR1 is DFQATT and CDR2 is SNEGSKA (reference sequence). The CDR3 here is CSARDFRSNSGANVLTF. The CDR3 nucleotides are TGCAGTGCTAGAGATTTTCGATCCAACTCTGGGGCCAACGTCCTGACTTTC.